The clone carrying this TCR beta chain has a count of ten or more. Individually, TCR cDNA molecules were each labelled with a unique molecular identifier. TCRdb reanalysed the 5' RACE reads using MiXCR and keeps one entry per CDR3 protein. Of approximately 11,000 distinct CDR3 sequences listed, 3.7% were seen once; the top ten hold around 49%. This sample was included in a study of spatial heterogeneity in lung cancer. Time point meaning: sample taken at primary tumor resection. CDR3 length: 13 residues. Trimming at V came to 6 bases and at J to 5 bases, leaving 5 bases not matched to a gene. Looked up from germline, CDR1 is SQVTM and CDR2 is ANQGSEA.

Sequenced here: PBMCs, sampled at surgery. The TCR sequence derives from a female donor with early-stage non-small cell lung cancer. This chain joins TRBV29-1 and TRBJ1-4; 8 bases are a match to TRBD1. DNA of the CDR3: TGCAGCGTGGGGACAGGATCAAATGAAAAACTGTTTTTT. As protein: CSVGTGSNEKLFF. Using reference TRBV29-1 and TRBJ1-4 for the parts outside the CDR3, the full variable domain is SAVISQKPSRDICQRGTSLTIQCQVDSQVTMMFWYRQQPGQSLTLIATANQGSEATYESGFVIDKFPISRPNLTFSTLTVSNMSPEDSSIYLCSVGTGSNEKLFFGSGTQLSVL.